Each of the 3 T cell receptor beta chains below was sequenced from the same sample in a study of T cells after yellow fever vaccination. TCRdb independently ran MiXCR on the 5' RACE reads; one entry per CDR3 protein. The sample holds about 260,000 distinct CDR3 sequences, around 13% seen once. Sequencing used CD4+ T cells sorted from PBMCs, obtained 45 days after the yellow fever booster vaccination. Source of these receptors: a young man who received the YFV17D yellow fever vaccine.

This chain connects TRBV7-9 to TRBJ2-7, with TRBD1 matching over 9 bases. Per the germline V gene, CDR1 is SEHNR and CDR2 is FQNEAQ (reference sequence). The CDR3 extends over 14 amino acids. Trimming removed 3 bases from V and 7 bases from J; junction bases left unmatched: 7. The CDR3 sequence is CASSFQGQGREQYF. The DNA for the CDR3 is TGTGCCAGCAGCTTCCAAGGACAGGGGAGGGAGCAGTACTTC.

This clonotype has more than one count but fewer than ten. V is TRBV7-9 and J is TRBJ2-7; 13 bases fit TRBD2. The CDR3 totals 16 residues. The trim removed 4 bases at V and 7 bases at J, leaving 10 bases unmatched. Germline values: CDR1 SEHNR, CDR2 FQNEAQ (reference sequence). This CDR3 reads CASSSILAGGPYEQYF. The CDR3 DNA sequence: TGTGCCAGCAGCTCGATACTAGCGGGAGGGCCGTATGAGCAGTACTTC.

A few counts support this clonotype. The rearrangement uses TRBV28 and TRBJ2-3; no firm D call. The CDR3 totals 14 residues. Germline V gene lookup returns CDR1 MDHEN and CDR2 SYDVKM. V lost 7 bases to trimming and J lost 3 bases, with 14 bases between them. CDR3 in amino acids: CASTTRGATDTQYF. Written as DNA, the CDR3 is TGTGCCAGCACCACCCGCGGTGCTACAGATACGCAGTATTTT.